These 17 T cell receptor beta chains share one sample of origin, sequenced in a study of blood T cell repertoires in COVID-19 (TCRdb year 2020). Library preparation was by the immunoSEQ multiplex PCR assay. Here the immuneACCESS table is served through TCRdb, limited to in-frame sequences with V and J called. Missing clones are a known gap in these copies; in checked studies unresolved V genes cover under half, and the rest lacks a known reason. Present in this sample are a few hundred thousand clones, 75% to 90% of which were seen just once. The top ten hold around 0.8% of the sample. The sample taken for sequencing was peripheral blood. Receptors were obtained from a man aged 25 to 45 with acute or convalescent COVID-19.

This sequence joins TRBV27 and TRBJ1-6; 8 bases fit TRBD1. The CDR3 runs to 15 residues. Germline loops: CDR1 MNHEY, CDR2 SMNVEV (reference sequence). Trimming cost V 6 bases and J 8 bases; bases outside gene matches: 9. The CDR3 here is CASSPGQGGHSPLHF. As DNA, the CDR3 is TGTGCCAGCAGCCCCGGACAGGGTGGTCATTCACCCCTCCACTTT.

This clone showed up just once. The chain carries TRBV27 and TRBJ2-7; 8 nucleotides align to TRBD1. Germline V gives CDR1 MNHEY, CDR2 SMNVEV (reference sequence). The trim removed 5 bases at V and 6 bases at J, leaving 6 bases unmatched. This CDR3 has 13 amino acids. The CDR3 protein is CASSLGQGGEQYF. The CDR3 bases are TGTGCCAGCAGTCTAGGACAGGGAGGCGAGCAGTACTTC.

This chain uses TRBV30 with TRBJ1-5, with a possible D match to TRBD1 (5 bases). V lost 0 bases to trimming and J lost 3 bases, with 12 bases between them. Germline CDR1 and CDR2: GTSNPN and SVGIG (reference sequence). The CDR3 contains 15 residues. CDR3 in amino acids: CAWSVIGQANQPQHF. The CDR3 DNA reads as TGTGCCTGGAGTGTTATCGGACAAGCCAATCAGCCCCAGCATTTT.

The rearrangement uses TRBV2 and TRBJ2-2; D is uncertain. Germline assignment: CDR1 SNHLY and CDR2 FYNNEI. V lost 7 bases and J lost 1, with 4 bases in between. This CDR3 has 12 amino acids. The chain's CDR3 is CASNRNTGELFF. The CDR3, as DNA: TGTGCCAGCAACAGGAACACCGGGGAGCTGTTTTTT. Combining the CDR3 with reference TRBV2 and TRBJ2-2 gives the whole variable domain EPEVTQTPSHQVTQMGQEVILRCVPISNHLYFYWYRQILGQKVEFLVSFYNNEISEKSEIFDDQFSVERPDGSNFTLKIRSTKLEDSAMYFCASNRNTGELFFGEGSRLTVL.

J is TRBJ1-1 and V is TRBV6-5; no firm D call. V was cut by 5 bases and J by 4 bases, with 14 bases left in between. Germline V gene sequence: CDR1 MNHEY, CDR2 SVGAGI. The CDR3 spans 14 residues. The CDR3: CASSKITVPTEAFF. CDR3 nucleotides: TGTGCCAGCAGTAAAATCACAGTTCCCACTGAAGCTTTCTTT.

V gene TRBV3-1 (or the pseudogene TRBV3-2) combines with J gene TRBJ1-1, with D perhaps TRBD1 (5 bases). The germline CDR1 and CDR2 sequences are LGHDT and YNNKEL (reference sequence). With 4 bases removed from V and 6 bases from J, the gap between germline ends came to 15 bases. The CDR3 spans 14 residues. In DNA form, the CDR3 reads TGTGCCAGCAGCCTAAACCTCCAGGGCGCTGAAGCTTTCTTT. Amino acids: CASSLNLQGAEAFF.

The chain uses TRBV5-1 and TRBJ2-1, with a possible D match to TRBD2 (5 bases). CDR1 is SGHRS, CDR2 YFSETQ, per germline. The ends were cut back, 4 bases at V and 4 bases at J, with 15 bases in the middle. CDR3 length: 15 amino acids. DNA for the CDR3: TGCGCCAGCAGCCCGTCCAGCCGGGGATACAATGAGCAGTTCTTC. Protein: CASSPSSRGYNEQFF. Full variable domain (remainder filled in from reference TRBV5-1 and TRBJ2-1): KAGVTQTPRYLIKTRGQQVTLSCSPISGHRSVSWYQQTPGQGLQFLFEYFSETQRNKGNFPGRFSGRQFSNSRSEMNVSTLELGDSALYLCASSPSSRGYNEQFFGPGTRLTVL.

The chain recombines TRBV7-3 with TRBJ2-3, with 7 bases identical to TRBD2. This CDR3 is 16 amino acids long. Looked up from germline, CDR1 is SGHTA and CDR2 is FQGTGA. Trimming at V came to 4 bases and at J to 6 bases, leaving 13 bases not matched to a gene. The CDR3 DNA follows: TGTGCCAGCAGCTCGGGTGGAGCGGGAAACGTTGATACGCAGTATTTT. Translated, it gives CASSSGGAGNVDTQYF.

The chain couples TRBV7-3 to TRBJ2-7; D perhaps matches TRBD2 (5 bases). V was pared by 2 bases and J by 2 bases, with 10 bases between. This CDR3 comprises 14 residues. Germline V gene sequence: CDR1 SGHTA, CDR2 FQGTGA. CDR3 nucleotide sequence: TGTGCCAGCAGCTTATCGGGGTCAGCCTACGAGCAGTACTTC. Encoded protein: CASSLSGSAYEQYF.

This chain links TRBV5-1 with TRBJ1-1, with D possibly matching TRBD1 (5 bases). The CDR3 has 15 residues. Between the trimmed V and J ends, which lost 4 bases and 5 bases, there was a span of 18 bases. CDR1 SGHRS and CDR2 YFSETQ come from the germline V gene. The CDR3 loop reads CASSLTVQGWTEAFF. DNA of the CDR3: TGCGCCAGCAGCCTCACGGTCCAGGGATGGACTGAAGCTTTCTTT.

The rearrangement links TRBV27 to TRBJ1-1; D is undetermined. CDR3 length: 15 amino acids. V lost 4 bases to trimming and J lost 5 bases, with 17 bases between them. CDR1 MNHEY and CDR2 SMNVEV come from the germline V gene (reference sequence). The chain's CDR3 is CASSSSPGLRTEAFF. As DNA, the CDR3 is TGTGCCAGCAGTTCCTCCCCAGGCTTACGTACTGAAGCTTTCTTT.

This chain joins TRBV29-1 and TRBJ2-7, with D perhaps assigned TRBD1 or TRBD2 (5 bases each). Germline CDR1 SQVTM, CDR2 ANQGSEA. The ends were cut back, 7 bases at V and 1 base at J, with 11 bases in the middle. This CDR3 has 12 residues. The DNA of the CDR3 is TGCAGCGGGGGGTGGCAGTCCTACGAGCAGTACTTC. Its translation: CSGGWQSYEQYF.

Only one count was recorded for this clone. The V gene is TRBV28, the J gene TRBJ1-1, with unresolved D. V shed 6 bases and J shed 0 bases, with 11 bases lying between them. Looked up from germline, CDR1 is MDHEN and CDR2 is SYDVKM. The CDR3 runs 14 residues. The CDR3 coding sequence is TGTGCCAGCAGCCCCGCCACTATGAACACTGAAGCTTTCTTT. It encodes CASSPATMNTEAFF.

The V call is TRBV28, the J call TRBJ1-2; D is undetermined. Per germline, CDR1 MDHEN and CDR2 SYDVKM. CDR3 length: 13 residues. Deletions cut 1 base from V and 5 bases from J, with 8 bases between. As DNA, the CDR3 is TGTGCCAGCAGTTTATCAGTTATTTATGGCTACACCTTC. It codes for CASSLSVIYGYTF.

The chain is built from TRBV9 and TRBJ1-3, with 8 bases that match TRBD1. CDR3 length equals 17 residues. Germline V gene sequence: CDR1 SGDLS, CDR2 YYNGEE. The J segment lost 3 bases and the V segment lost 0 bases, leaving 8 bases of the junction unmatched. CDR3 in amino acids: CASSVGQGFSSGNTIYF. In DNA, the CDR3 is TGTGCCAGCAGCGTAGGACAGGGGTTTAGTAGTGGAAACACCATATATTTT. Combining the CDR3 with reference TRBV9 and TRBJ1-3 gives the whole variable domain DSGVTQTPKHLITATGQRVTLRCSPRSGDLSVYWYQQSLDQGLQFLIQYYNGEERAKGNILERFSAQQFPDLHSELNLSSLELGDSALYFCASSVGQGFSSGNTIYFGEGSWLTVV.

The CDR3 region has the DNA TGTGCCACCAGCGGTAGAAGACTTGGGGAGACCCAGTACTTC. This gives the protein CATSGRRLGETQYF. The chain recombines TRBV15 with TRBJ2-5; unclear D gene. The CDR3 is 14 amino acids. Germline-derived CDR1 and CDR2 are LNHNV and YYDKDF (reference sequence). V dropped 5 bases and J dropped 5 bases, with 15 bases sitting between them.

CDR3 bases: TGTGCCAGCTCCCCGAGACCCTTCCGGGAACAGCCCCAGCATTTT. The encoded protein is CASSPRPFREQPQHF. The chain employs TRBV18 and TRBJ1-5; D is ambiguous. V was shortened by 6 bases and J by 7 bases, with 19 bases between the two germline ends. The CDR3 covers 15 residues. Germline V gene data show CDR1 as KGHSH and CDR2 as LQKENI.